The sample holds a few counts of the clone carrying this T cell receptor beta chain. These data come from a study of T cells after yellow fever vaccination. Whole-study context: SMART-Seq v4 Ultra Low Input prepared libraries from low-cell fractions.

TCRdb re-analysed the 5' RACE reads in MiXCR, keeping a single row per CDR3 protein. The sample contains around 500,000 distinct CDR3 sequences, 20% to 25% of which appear only once. The TCR sequence derives from a man aged 18 to 30 who received the YFV17D yellow fever vaccine. The sample in question was PBMCs, obtained approximately 22 days after the first yellow fever vaccination.

CDR3 region: CATGDLSTDTQYF. CDR3 coding DNA: TGCGCCACCGGGGACTTGAGCACAGATACGCAGTATTTT. V gene TRBV5-1 combines with J gene TRBJ2-3; maybe TRBD2 (6 bases). Trimming took 9 bases from V and 0 from J, leaving 11 bases between them. This CDR3 region has 13 residues. The germline V gene encodes CDR1 SGHRS and CDR2 YFSETQ.